This T cell receptor beta chain is drawn from a study of blood T cell repertoires in COVID-19. About the study: From the United States, Italy and Spain came samples of acute and convalescent COVID-19. T cells, B-cell-depleted T cells, or PBMCs provided the cDNA or gDNA that served as material.

As processed by the authors: Nucleated cell number was recorded as an estimate derived from reference gene primer amplification. Some clones are missing from TCRdb's copy, which holds only in-frame ones; the method was immunoSEQ multiplex PCR. The V and J calls and clone size were taken over from that table, and D and trimming were inferred from the DNA. The sample lists 200,000 to 250,000 clones; around 80% were seen once. Trimming stripped 4 bases from V and 4 bases from J, with 13 bases between. The germline V gene encodes CDR1 SEHNR and CDR2 FQNEAQ (reference sequence). The CDR3 loop spans 14 amino acids.

The V gene is TRBV7-9, the J gene TRBJ1-1; D perhaps matches TRBD1 (5 bases). The clonotype originates from a human donor in a cohort sampled during active COVID-19. The sequenced material came from peripheral blood. The CDR3 nucleotides are TGTGCCAGCAGCTCGTGGGATAGGGGCACTGAAGCTTTCTTT. It yields the protein CASSSWDRGTEAFF.